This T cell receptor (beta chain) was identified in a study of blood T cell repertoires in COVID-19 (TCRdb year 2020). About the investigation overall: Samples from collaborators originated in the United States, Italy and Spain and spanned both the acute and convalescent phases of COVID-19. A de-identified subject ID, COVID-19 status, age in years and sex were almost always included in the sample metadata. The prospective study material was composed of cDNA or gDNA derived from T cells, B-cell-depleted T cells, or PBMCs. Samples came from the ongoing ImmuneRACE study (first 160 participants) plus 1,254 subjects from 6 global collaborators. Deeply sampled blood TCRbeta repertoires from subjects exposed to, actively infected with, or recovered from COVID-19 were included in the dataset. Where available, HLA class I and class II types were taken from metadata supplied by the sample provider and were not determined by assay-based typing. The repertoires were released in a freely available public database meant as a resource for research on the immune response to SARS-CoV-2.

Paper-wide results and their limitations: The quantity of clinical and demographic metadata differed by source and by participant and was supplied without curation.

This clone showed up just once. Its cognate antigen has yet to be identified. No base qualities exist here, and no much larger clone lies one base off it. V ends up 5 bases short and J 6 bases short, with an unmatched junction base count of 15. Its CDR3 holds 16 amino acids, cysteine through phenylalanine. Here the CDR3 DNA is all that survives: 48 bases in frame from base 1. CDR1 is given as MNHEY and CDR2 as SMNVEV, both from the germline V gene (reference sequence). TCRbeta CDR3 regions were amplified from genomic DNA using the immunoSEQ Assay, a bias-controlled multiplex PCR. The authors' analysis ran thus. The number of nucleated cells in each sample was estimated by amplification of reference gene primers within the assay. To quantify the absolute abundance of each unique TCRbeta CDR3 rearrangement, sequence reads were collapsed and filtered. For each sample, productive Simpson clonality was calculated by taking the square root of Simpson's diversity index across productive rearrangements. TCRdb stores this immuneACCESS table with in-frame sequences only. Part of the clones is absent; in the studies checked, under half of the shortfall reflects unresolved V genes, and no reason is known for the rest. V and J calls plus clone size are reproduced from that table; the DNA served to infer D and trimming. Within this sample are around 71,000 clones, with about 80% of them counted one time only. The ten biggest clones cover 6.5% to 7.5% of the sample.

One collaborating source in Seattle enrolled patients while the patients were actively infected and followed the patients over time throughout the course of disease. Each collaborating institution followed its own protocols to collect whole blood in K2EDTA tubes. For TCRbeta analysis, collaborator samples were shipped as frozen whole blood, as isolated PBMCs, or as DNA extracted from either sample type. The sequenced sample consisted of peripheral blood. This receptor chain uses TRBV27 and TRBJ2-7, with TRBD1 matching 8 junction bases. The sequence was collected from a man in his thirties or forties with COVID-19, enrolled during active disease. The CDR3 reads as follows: CASSPLSGQGFSEQYF. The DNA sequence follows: TGTGCCAGCAGTCCACTCTCCGGACAGGGATTTTCCGAGCAGTACTTC.